The subject of this entry is one T cell receptor beta chain. Its antigen is not known. This record comes from a study of shared clonotypes between healthy human individuals. Germline V CDR1 and CDR2: LGHNA, YSLEER. The V end lost 0 bases, the J end lost 1 base, and 9 bases lay between the germline ends. This CDR3 is 15 amino acids long. Deep-level assay runs were performed. Per the original methods: ImmunoSEQ only sent back junction sequences with no quality scores, so filtering was done differently. Profiling relied on immunoSEQ multiplex PCR, and the TCRdb table lists in-frame clones only, not all of them. The D gene and trimming were derived from the DNA, and the V and J assignments and clone size from that table. The table includes roughly 500,000 clones, approximately 81% detected once. Study outcomes and limitations: Sampling covered nothing but blood. Tissue TCR repertoires likely differ from those found in blood. How much donors shared clonotypes was expected to be affected by sequencing depth.

The receptor was derived from a woman in her thirties or forties in good health. Some clones in this sample may be carry-over from other donors' samples. The chain uses TRBV4-3 and TRBJ1-1; D not certain. The sample was PBMCs. The CDR3 is CASSQDLIANTEAFF. CDR3 nucleotides: TGCGCCAGCAGCCAAGATTTGATCGCGAACACTGAAGCTTTCTTT.